The present entry profiles one T cell receptor beta chain with its context. Its antigen is currently unknown. The sample belongs to a study of blood T cells in healthy people across ages. Regarding the study as a whole: Relative to aged donors, long-lived donors carried more naive CD4+ cells and displayed higher diversity.

Sample-barcoded 5' priming and a J-beta primer mix drove a second PCR of about 6 to 12 cycles. TCRdb reprocessed the 5' RACE reads with MiXCR, giving one entry per CDR3 protein. This repertoire shows around 1.5 million distinct CDR3 sequences, around 59% found once; its top ten account for over 6.5%. Isolated per sample were at least 7 million PBMCs. No fewer than 5.5 micrograms of total RNA were isolated from every sample. The germline V gene encodes CDR1 SNHLY and CDR2 FYNNEI. The CDR3 length is 12 residues. The V end lost 7 bases, the J end lost 4 bases, and 11 bases lay between the germline ends. Specimen: blood. This receptor was identified in a young man in good health. This chain joins TRBV2 and TRBJ2-7; a possible D gene is TRBD2 (6 bases). CDR3 sequence reads: CASKGAGYEQYF. As DNA, the CDR3 is TGTGCCAGCAAAGGGGCGGGGTACGAGCAGTACTTC.